This is a list of T cell receptor beta chains from one sample in a study of T cell responses to AZD1222 COVID-19 vaccine. Profiled with immunoSEQ multiplex PCR; TCRdb holds only in-frame clones, not every one. Of roughly 21,000 clones listed, around 82% are singletons. This material consisted of peripheral blood, taken on day 0 of AZD1222 vaccination. The source of these receptors is an adult in good health. Each CDR3 is given with its conserved first and last residue. The D gene is left open where the match is weak. Clone size is stated in some rows and not others, as once, few, many or a class when expanded.

-	-	TRBV5-6	TRBJ1-1	CASRPDSRNTEAFF	TGTGCCAGCAGGCCGGACAGCAGAAACACTGAAGCTTTCTTT
-	TRBD1	TRBV27	TRBJ1-1	CASRSRGLNTEAFF	TGTGCCAGCAGAAGCAGGGGGCTGAACACTGAAGCTTTCTTT
few	TRBD2	TRBV5-1	TRBJ2-2	CASSLLGLALGELFF	TGCGCCAGCAGCTTGTTGGGACTAGCTTTAGGGGAGCTGTTTTTT
-	-	TRBV7-2	TRBJ2-1	CASSIALAPEQFF	TGTGCCAGCAGCATTGCACTAGCCCCTGAGCAGTTCTTC
-	-	TRBV30	TRBJ1-3	CAWRYKTIGNTIYF	TGTGCCTGGAGATATAAAACCATTGGGAACACCATATATTTT
medium-sized	TRBD1	TRBV6-5	TRBJ2-1	CASSRDSHNEQFF	TGTGCCAGCAGTCGGGACAGCCACAATGAGCAGTTCTTC
-	-	TRBV28	TRBJ1-4	CASSSQIKSSTNEKLFF	TGTGCCAGCAGTTCCCAAATCAAATCGTCAACTAATGAAAAACTGTTTTTT
-	-	TRBV6-4	TRBJ2-1	CASIPSPTPTSYNEQFF	TGTGCCAGCATCCCTTCTCCAACCCCGACCTCCTACAATGAGCAGTTCTTC
few	TRBD1	TRBV13	TRBJ1-6	CASSGPTGTRNSPLHF	TGTGCCAGCAGCGGCCCGACAGGGACAAGAAATTCACCCCTCCACTTT
-	TRBD1	TRBV7-9	TRBJ2-7	CASSSDRGKEQYF	TGTGCCAGCAGCTCGGACAGGGGAAAGGAGCAGTACTTC
-	-	TRBV24-1	TRBJ1-2	CATSDSSGGIYGYTF	TGTGCCACCAGTGATTCCTCGGGGGGGATCTATGGCTACACCTTC
-	TRBD1	TRBV28	TRBJ2-7	CATNGPWTGSSYEQYF	TGTGCCACCAACGGACCATGGACAGGGAGCTCCTACGAGCAGTACTTC
-	TRBD1	TRBV7-9	TRBJ2-3	CASSHWKTDRGRADTQYF	TGTGCCAGCAGCCACTGGAAAACGGACAGGGGGCGCGCAGATACGCAGTATTTT
-	-	TRBV5-4	TRBJ2-1	CASSLGVSGDDEQFF	TGTGCCAGCAGCTTGGGGGTCTCTGGGGACGATGAGCAGTTCTTC
-	TRBD1	TRBV5-1	TRBJ2-7	CASSFAGGYEQYF	TGCGCCAGCAGCTTTGCAGGGGGCTACGAGCAGTACTTC
-	-	TRBV28	TRBJ2-1	CASSLGPYNEQFF	TGTGCCAGCAGTTTAGGTCCCTACAATGAGCAGTTCTTC
-	-	TRBV11-1	TRBJ1-2	CASSWGAASGYTF	TGTGCCAGCAGCTGGGGGGCCGCCTCTGGCTACACCTTC
once	TRBD1	TRBV30	TRBJ1-4	CAWSGPVGTAREKLFF	TGTGCCTGGAGTGGACCGGTGGGGACAGCAAGAGAAAAACTGTTTTTT
few	TRBD2	TRBV6-5	TRBJ2-7	CASSWGGKYEQYF	TGTGCCAGCAGTTGGGGGGGTAAATACGAGCAGTACTTC
few	-	TRBV6-5	TRBJ2-7	CASGLAMDEQYF	TGTGCCAGCGGGCTAGCGATGGACGAGCAGTACTTC
-	TRBD1	TRBV2	TRBJ2-4	CASSYGQVAKNIQYF	TGTGCCAGCAGTTACGGACAGGTCGCCAAAAACATTCAGTACTTC
-	-	TRBV28	TRBJ2-3	CASSPGGAGSDTQYF	TGTGCCAGCAGTCCTGGGGGGGCCGGATCAGATACGCAGTATTTT
-	-	TRBV28	TRBJ2-6	CASSVGGSGANVLTF	TGTGCCAGCAGTGTCGGGGGCTCTGGGGCCAACGTCCTGACTTTC